The T cell receptor beta chain under discussion was sequenced for a study of T cells after posttransplantation cyclophosphamide. Study conclusions and caveats: Donor-recipient repertoire similarity was low at 1-2 months, rising over year one. Skin or GI-infiltrating T cells shared few TRB sequences with blood.

The CDR3 length is 14 residues. V lost 7 bases to trimming and J lost 5 bases, with 17 bases between them. Germline V gene data show CDR1 as MNHNY and CDR2 as SVGAGI (reference sequence). A remark on this clone: Its antigen is unknown.

Method: immunoSEQ multiplex PCR; TCRdb's copy keeps in-frame clones and lacks some. The sample contains 30,000 to 40,000 clones, roughly 90% of which appear only once. The sample was PBMCs. This TCR came from a woman in her thirties or forties with a blood cancer, CMV-positive, and with a related stem cell donor. V and J are TRBV6-6 and TRBJ2-5; a weak D match, TRBD2 (7 bases). CDR3 in DNA: TGTGCCAGCACCTTGGGGGGGGGCTGGGAGACCCAGTACTTC. It is translated as CASTLGGGWETQYF.